Given below is one T cell receptor beta chain in context. The record originates from a study of cytomegalovirus exposure and HLA in healthy donors. The PCR was carried out with 60 Vbeta primers and 13 Jbeta primers. Sequencing was performed with immunoSEQ multiplex PCR; in TCRdb, only in-frame clones are kept and a portion is missing. This repertoire includes 93,000 or so clones. There are 14 residues in the CDR3. CDR1 and CDR2 from the germline V gene are MNHEY and SMNVEV (reference sequence). The junction had 8 bases not matched to a gene; V was cut back by 2 bases and J by 15 bases. Sequenced sample: PBMCs. The gene calls are TRBV27 and TRBJ1-4; 11 bases line up with TRBD1. The TCR was taken from a man in his forties or fifties in good health and CMV-seronegative. CDR3 protein: CASSLKGQGGQMFF. In DNA, the CDR3 is TGTGCCAGCAGTTTAAAGGGACAGGGGGGCCAAATGTTTTTT. Full variable domain (remainder filled in from reference TRBV27 and TRBJ1-4): EAQVTQNPRYLITVTGKKLTVTCSQNMNHEYMSWYRQDPGLGLRQIYYSMNVEVTDKGDVPEGYKVSRKEKRNFPLILESPSPNQTSLYFCASSLKGQGGQMFFGSGTQLSVL.